This T cell receptor (beta chain) appears in the sequencing data of a study of T cells after posttransplantation cyclophosphamide. Cyclophosphamide on days +3 and +4 followed busulfan-fludarabine conditioning and a marrow graft. Study findings and constraints: Blood and skin or GI T cell repertoires showed limited TRB overlap. Recipient CMV seropositivity and CMV reactivation strongly tracked TRB clonality. Later blood repertoires were often dominated by clones from the donor CD8+ memory compartment.

TCRdb's table, derived via immunoSEQ multiplex PCR, lists solely in-frame clones and lacks some. The sample shows about 12,000 clones, none of them appearing just once. In this sample, this clone turned up a few times. Its antigen is unidentified. This clonotype was sampled from a female patient in her thirties or forties who received an allogeneic stem cell transplant from an unrelated donor, was CMV-positive, and had acute GVHD only. The T cells may come from the graft donor. The sample in question was PBMCs, obtained after allogeneic stem cell transplant with posttransplant cyclophosphamide.

CDR3 coding DNA: TGTGCCAGCAGCTACGGACAGGTCTACGAGCAGTACTTC. Protein: CASSYGQVYEQYF. The chain is built from TRBV6-6 and TRBJ2-7; TRBD1 agrees at 7 bases. J lost 3 bases, V lost 6 bases, and 5 bases had no gene match. The CDR3 loop spans 13 amino acids. Per the germline V gene, CDR1 is MNHNY and CDR2 is SVGAGI (reference sequence).